Listed here are 5 T cell receptor beta chains from one sample, sequenced in a study of blood T cell repertoires in COVID-19. Only in-frame clones appear in the TCRdb table, and some are missing; sequencing was by immunoSEQ multiplex PCR. The table has over 70,000 clones, around 82% seen once. Source material: peripheral blood. The receptors stem from a human donor in a cohort sampled during active COVID-19.

The CDR3 DNA reads TGTGCCAGCAGCTTAGGGCAGGGACTAGCAAGCACCGGGGAGCTGTTTTTT. Translation: CASSLGQGLASTGELFF. The chain joins TRBV7-6 to TRBJ2-2; 9 bases match TRBD2. The length of the CDR3 is 17 residues. Germline V gene sequence: CDR1 SGHVS, CDR2 FNYEAQ. Trimming took 1 base from V and 4 from J; bases not matched to a gene: 7.

This clone was counted many times. V usage is TRBV18 and J usage is TRBJ1-6; D call uncertain. Trimming shortened V by 3 bases and J by 4 bases, and 10 bases separated the two germline ends. CDR1 and CDR2 (germline): KGHSH, LQKENI. This CDR3 region has 15 residues. CDR3 amino acids: CASSPEASYNSPLHF. For the CDR3, the DNA is TGTGCCAGCTCACCTGAGGCCAGTTATAATTCACCCCTCCACTTT.

V and J are TRBV13 and TRBJ1-2; 9 nucleotides align to TRBD1. Germline trimming cut 3 bases from V and 3 bases from J; bases unmatched to any gene: 5. CDR3 size: 15 residues. Germline V CDR1 and CDR2: PRHDT, FYEKMQ (reference sequence). The CDR3 DNA is TGTGCCAGCAGCTTTGACAGGGGGGAGTACTATGGCTACACCTTC. Translating gives CASSFDRGEYYGYTF.

This rearrangement joins TRBV2 to TRBJ1-5; TRBD1 matches at 8 bases. V lost 6 bases and J lost 4; bases outside the gene matches: 5. In germline, CDR1 is SNHLY, CDR2 FYNNEI. The CDR3 loop spans 14 amino acids. The CDR3 region is CASSATGGNQPQHF. The CDR3 nucleotides are TGTGCCAGCAGCGCCACAGGGGGAAATCAGCCCCAGCATTTT.

The chain recombines TRBV6-5 with TRBJ1-1; the D gene is possibly TRBD1 (6 bases). The V and J ends lost 8 bases and 4 bases respectively, with 17 bases between them. From germline, CDR1 is MNHEY and CDR2 SVGAGI. CDR3 size: 14 residues. The chain's CDR3 is CASLKRGGGTEAFF. The CDR3 coding sequence is TGTGCCAGCCTCAAGAGGGGGGGAGGCACTGAAGCTTTCTTT.